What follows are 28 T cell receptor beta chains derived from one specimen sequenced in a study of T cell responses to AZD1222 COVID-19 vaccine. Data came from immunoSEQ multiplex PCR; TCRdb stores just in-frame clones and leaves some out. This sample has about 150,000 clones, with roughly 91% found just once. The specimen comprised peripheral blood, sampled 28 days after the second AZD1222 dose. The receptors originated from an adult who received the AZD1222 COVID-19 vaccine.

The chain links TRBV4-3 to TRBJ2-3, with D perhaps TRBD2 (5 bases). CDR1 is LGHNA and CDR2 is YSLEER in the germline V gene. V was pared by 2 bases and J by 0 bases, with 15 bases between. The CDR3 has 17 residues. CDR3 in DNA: TGCGCCAGCAGCCAATTACTCGGACTGGGCAGCACAGATACGCAGTATTTT. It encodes CASSQLLGLGSTDTQYF.

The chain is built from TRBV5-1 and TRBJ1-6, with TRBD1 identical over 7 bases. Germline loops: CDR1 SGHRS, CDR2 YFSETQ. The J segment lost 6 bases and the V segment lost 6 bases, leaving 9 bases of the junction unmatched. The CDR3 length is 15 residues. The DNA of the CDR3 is TGCGCCAGCAACGTACTGGGACAGCCTAATTCACCCCTCCACTTT. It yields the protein CASNVLGQPNSPLHF. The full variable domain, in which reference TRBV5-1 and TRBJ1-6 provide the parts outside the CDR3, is KAGVTQTPRYLIKTRGQQVTLSCSPISGHRSVSWYQQTPGQGLQFLFEYFSETQRNKGNFPGRFSGRQFSNSRSEMNVSTLELGDSALYLCASNVLGQPNSPLHFGNGTRLTVT.

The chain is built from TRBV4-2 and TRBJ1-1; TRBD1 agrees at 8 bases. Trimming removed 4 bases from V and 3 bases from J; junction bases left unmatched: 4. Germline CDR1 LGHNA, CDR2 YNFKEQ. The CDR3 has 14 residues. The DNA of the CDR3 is TGTGCCAGCAGCCGCACGGACAGGGACACTGAAGCTTTCTTT. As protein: CASSRTDRDTEAFF.

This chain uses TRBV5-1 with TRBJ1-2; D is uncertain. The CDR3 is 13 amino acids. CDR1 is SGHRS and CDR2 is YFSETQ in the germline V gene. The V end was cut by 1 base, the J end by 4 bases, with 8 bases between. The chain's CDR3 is CASSLNLLYGYTF. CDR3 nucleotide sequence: TGCGCCAGCAGCTTGAACTTGCTCTATGGCTACACCTTC.

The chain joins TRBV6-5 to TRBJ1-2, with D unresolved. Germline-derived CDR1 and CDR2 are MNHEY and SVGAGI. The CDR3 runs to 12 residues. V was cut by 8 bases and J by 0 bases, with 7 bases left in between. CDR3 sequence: CASAWTNYGYTF. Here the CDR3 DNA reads TGTGCCAGCGCTTGGACTAACTATGGCTACACCTTC.

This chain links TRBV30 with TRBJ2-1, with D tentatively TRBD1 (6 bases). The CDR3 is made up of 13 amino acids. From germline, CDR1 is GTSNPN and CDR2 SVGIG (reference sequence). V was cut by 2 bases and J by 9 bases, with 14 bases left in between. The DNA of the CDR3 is TGTGCCTGGAGTCGAGTCAGGGGTGGTGAGCAGTTCTTC. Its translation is CAWSRVRGGEQFF. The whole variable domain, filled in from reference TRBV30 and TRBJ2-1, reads SQTIHQWPATLVQPVGSPLSLECTVEGTSNPNLYWYRQAAGRGLQLLFYSVGIGQISSEVPQNLSASRPQDRQFILSSKKLLLSDSGFYLCAWSRVRGGEQFFGPGTRLTVL.

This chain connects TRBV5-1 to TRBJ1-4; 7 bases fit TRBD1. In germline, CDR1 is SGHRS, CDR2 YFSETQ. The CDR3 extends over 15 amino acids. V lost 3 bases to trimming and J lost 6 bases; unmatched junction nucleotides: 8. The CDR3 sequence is CASSSSGTVDEKLFF. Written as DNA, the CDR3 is TGCGCCAGCAGCTCCTCCGGGACAGTGGATGAAAAACTGTTTTTT.

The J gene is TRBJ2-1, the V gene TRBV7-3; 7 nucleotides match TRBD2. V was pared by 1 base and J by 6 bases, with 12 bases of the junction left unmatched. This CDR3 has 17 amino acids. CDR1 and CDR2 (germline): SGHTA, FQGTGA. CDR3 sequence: CASSLMVGGPGSNEQFF. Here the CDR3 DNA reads TGTGCCAGCAGCTTAATGGTGGGAGGGCCGGGATCCAATGAGCAGTTCTTC.

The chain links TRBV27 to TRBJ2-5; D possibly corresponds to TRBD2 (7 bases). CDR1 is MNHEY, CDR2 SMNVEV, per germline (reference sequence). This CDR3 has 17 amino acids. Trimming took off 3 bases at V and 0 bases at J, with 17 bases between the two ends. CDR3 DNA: TGTGCCAGCAGTTTTAACGGTGGCGGGGGCCACCAAGAGACCCAGTACTTC. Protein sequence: CASSFNGGGGHQETQYF.

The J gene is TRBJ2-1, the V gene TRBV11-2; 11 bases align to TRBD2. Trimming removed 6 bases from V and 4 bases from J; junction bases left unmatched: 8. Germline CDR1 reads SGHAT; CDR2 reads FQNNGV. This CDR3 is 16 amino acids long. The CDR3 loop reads CASRLGLAVRYNEQFF. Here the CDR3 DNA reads TGTGCCAGCAGATTGGGACTAGCGGTTAGGTACAATGAGCAGTTCTTC.

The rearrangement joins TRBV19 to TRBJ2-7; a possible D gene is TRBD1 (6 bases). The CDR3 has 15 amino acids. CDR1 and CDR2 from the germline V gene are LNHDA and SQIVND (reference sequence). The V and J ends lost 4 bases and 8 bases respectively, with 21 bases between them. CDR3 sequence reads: CASSTPGTIEGQQYF. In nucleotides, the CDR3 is TGTGCCAGTAGTACACCCGGGACAATCGAAGGCCAGCAGTACTTC.

CDR3 sequence: CASSQDPGGNQPQHF. The CDR3 DNA reads TGTGCCAGCAGCCAAGACCCCGGGGGCAATCAGCCCCAGCATTTT. The J gene is TRBJ1-5, the V gene TRBV3-1 (or the pseudogene TRBV3-2); D unresolved. V lost 0 bases to trimming and J lost 2 bases, with 8 bases between them. The germline gives CDR1 LGHDT, CDR2 YNNKEL (reference sequence). The CDR3 is made up of 15 amino acids.

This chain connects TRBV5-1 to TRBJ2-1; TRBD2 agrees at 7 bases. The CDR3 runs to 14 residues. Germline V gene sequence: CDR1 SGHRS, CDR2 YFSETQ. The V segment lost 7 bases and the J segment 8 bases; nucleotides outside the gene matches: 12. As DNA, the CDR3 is TGCGCCAGCCGGATCGGAGCGGGGTTTGATGAGCAGTTCTTC. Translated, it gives CASRIGAGFDEQFF.

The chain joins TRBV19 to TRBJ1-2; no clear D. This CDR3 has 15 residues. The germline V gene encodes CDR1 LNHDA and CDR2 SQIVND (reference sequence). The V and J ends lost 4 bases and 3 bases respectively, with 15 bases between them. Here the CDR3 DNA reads TGTGCCAGTAGTAAAAAGGGTGCCCCAGACTATGGCTACACCTTC. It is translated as CASSKKGAPDYGYTF.

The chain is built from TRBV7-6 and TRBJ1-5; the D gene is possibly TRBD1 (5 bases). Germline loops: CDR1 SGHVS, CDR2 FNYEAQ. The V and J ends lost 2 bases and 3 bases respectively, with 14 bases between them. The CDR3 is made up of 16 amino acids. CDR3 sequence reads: CASSLRAGGTNQPQHF. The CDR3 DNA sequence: TGTGCCAGCAGCTTACGGGCGGGGGGGACCAATCAGCCCCAGCATTTT.

The CDR3 sequence is CASSHPETYSNQPQHF. DNA for the CDR3: TGCGCCAGCAGTCACCCAGAGACCTATAGCAATCAGCCCCAGCATTTT. The chain employs TRBV23-1 and TRBJ1-5; no clear D gene. TRBV23-1 is an ORF, and what it does is uncertain. The CDR3 consists of 16 residues. Trimming left V 3 bases short and J 0 bases short, with 12 bases between.

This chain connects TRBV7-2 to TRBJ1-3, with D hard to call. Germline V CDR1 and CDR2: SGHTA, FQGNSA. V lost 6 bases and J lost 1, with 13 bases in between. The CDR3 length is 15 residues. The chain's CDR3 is CASRRAGVSGNTIYF. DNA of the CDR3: TGTGCCAGCAGGCGGGCCGGCGTTTCTGGAAACACCATATATTTT.

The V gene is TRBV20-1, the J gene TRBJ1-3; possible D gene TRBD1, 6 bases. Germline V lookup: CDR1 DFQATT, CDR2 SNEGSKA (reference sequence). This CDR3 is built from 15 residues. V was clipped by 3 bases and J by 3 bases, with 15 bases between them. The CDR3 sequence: CSASRTAVRGNTIYF. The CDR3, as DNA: TGCAGTGCTAGTCGGACAGCTGTGCGTGGAAACACCATATATTTT.

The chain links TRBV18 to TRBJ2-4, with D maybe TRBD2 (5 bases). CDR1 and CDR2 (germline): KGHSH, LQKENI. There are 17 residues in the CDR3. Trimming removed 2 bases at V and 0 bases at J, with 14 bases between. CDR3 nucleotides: TGTGCCAGCTCACCATCGTTCGGAGGACTAGCCAAAAACATTCAGTACTTC. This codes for CASSPSFGGLAKNIQYF.

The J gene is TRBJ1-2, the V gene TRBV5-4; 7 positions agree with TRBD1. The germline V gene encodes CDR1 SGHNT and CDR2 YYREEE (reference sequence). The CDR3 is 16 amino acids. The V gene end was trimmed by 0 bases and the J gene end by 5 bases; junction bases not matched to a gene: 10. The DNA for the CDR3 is TGTGCCAGCAGCTTGGGACCTCAGGGGACAGCTTATGGCTACACCTTC. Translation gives CASSLGPQGTAYGYTF.

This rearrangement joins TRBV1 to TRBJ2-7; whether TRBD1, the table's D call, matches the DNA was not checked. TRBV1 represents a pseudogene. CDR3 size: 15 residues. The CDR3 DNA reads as TGCACCAGCAGCCAACCACCCGGGACAATTGGCGAGCAGTACTTC. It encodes CTSSQPPGTIGEQYF.

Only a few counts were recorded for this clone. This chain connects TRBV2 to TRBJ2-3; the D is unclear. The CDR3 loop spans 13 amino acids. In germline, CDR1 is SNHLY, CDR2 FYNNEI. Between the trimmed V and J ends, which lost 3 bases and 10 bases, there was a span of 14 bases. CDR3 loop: CASSEVVFESQYF. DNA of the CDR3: TGTGCCAGCAGTGAGGTGGTGTTCGAATCGCAGTATTTT.

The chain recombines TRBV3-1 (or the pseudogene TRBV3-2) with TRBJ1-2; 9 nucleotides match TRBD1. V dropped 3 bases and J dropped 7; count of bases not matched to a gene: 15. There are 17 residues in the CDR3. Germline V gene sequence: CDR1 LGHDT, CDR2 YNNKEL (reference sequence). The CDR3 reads CASSHKVEGQGVTGYTF. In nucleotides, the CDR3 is TGTGCCAGCAGCCATAAAGTTGAGGGACAGGGTGTAACTGGCTACACCTTC.

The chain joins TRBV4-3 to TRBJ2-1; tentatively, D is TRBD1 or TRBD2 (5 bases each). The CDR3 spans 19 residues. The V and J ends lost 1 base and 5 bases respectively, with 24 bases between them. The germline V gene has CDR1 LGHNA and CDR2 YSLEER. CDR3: CASSQVAGATRSAHNEQFF. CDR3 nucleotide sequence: TGCGCCAGCAGCCAAGTGGCTGGGGCGACTCGTAGCGCTCACAATGAGCAGTTCTTC.

CDR3 amino acids: CASSLDGSLYGYTF. The CDR3 coding sequence is TGTGCCAGCAGCTTGGACGGCAGTCTCTATGGCTACACCTTC. The chain links TRBV5-6 to TRBJ1-2; no definite D call. CDR1 and CDR2 from the germline V gene are SGHDT and YYEEEE. This CDR3 comprises 14 residues. V lost 0 bases, J lost 4 bases, and 10 bases lay in between.

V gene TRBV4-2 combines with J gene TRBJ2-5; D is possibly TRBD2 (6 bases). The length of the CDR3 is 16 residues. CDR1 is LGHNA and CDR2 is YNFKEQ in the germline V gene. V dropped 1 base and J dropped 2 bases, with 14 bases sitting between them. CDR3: CASSQGYSGGQETQYF. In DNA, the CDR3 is TGTGCCAGCAGCCAAGGGTATAGCGGAGGACAAGAGACCCAGTACTTC.

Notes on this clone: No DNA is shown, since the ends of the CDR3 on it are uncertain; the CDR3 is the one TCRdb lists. CDR3 amino acids: CASRVGQGALYF. V gene TRBV12-3 or TRBV12-4 combines with J gene TRBJ2-3; the DNA was not compared with TRBD1, the D call given in the table. Including both end residues, the CDR3 is 12 amino acids long.

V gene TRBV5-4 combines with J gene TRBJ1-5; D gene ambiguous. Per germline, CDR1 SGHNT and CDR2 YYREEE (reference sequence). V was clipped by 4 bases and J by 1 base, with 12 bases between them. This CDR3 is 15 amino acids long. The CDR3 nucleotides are TGTGCCAGCAGCCCCGGACGGGTCAGCAATCAGCCCCAGCATTTT. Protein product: CASSPGRVSNQPQHF.